One and the same sample provided the 9 T cell receptor beta chains below, sequenced in a study of response to subunit inactivated influenza vaccine. One entry per CDR3 protein, called by TCRdb with MiXCR from the RT-PCR reads. Here the sample spans 560,000 or so distinct CDR3 sequences, about 7.6% being singletons. Material: PBMCs from blood, obtained roughly 24 months after vaccination. The source is a man between 45 and 75 years old who received an inactivated influenza vaccine.

This clonotype was detected many times. This chain links TRBV29-1 with TRBJ2-2, with D possibly TRBD1 on 5 matching bases. V lost 4 bases and J 6 bases, leaving 15 bases between the germline ends. The CDR3 sequence is 14 residues long. Germline assignment: CDR1 SQVTM and CDR2 ANQGSEA. The CDR3 is CSVGGSMGSGELFF. The CDR3 DNA is TGCAGCGTTGGGGGCAGTATGGGGTCCGGGGAGCTGTTTTTT.

This clonotype was found a few times. The V call is TRBV7-9, the J call TRBJ1-2, with a possible D match to TRBD1 (6 bases). Trimming took off 0 bases at V and 7 bases at J, with 18 bases between the two ends. Looked up from germline, CDR1 is SEHNR and CDR2 is FQNEAQ (reference sequence). The CDR3 runs to 16 residues. The CDR3 sequence is CASSLAIVAGAGGYTF. CDR3 sequence (DNA): TGTGCCAGCAGCTTAGCAATTGTGGCGGGGGCAGGTGGCTACACCTTC.

This clonotype was seen a few times. At one end, the junction sequence differs from germline, possibly due to a read error. DNA for the CDR3: TGTTCTAGTGGTTTGGTCCGGGGGAAGCAGTTCTTC. Translating gives CSSGLVRGKQFF. The V gene is TRBV12-5, the J gene TRBJ2-1, with D perhaps matching TRBD2 (6 bases). The CDR3 is 12 residues long. Per the germline V gene, CDR1 is LGHNT and CDR2 is FRNRAP.

This clonotype was counted between two and nine times. The chain couples TRBV4-3 to TRBJ2-1, with D possibly being TRBD2 (5 bases). V lost 1 base and J lost 6, with 16 bases in between. The CDR3 is 16 residues long. Germline CDR1 reads LGHNA; CDR2 reads YSLEER. The CDR3 bases are TGCGCCAGCAGCCAAGGTGGGGAGTCAATCGGCAATGAGCAGTTCTTC. Translated, it gives CASSQGGESIGNEQFF.

This chain connects TRBV7-2 to TRBJ2-5; 8 bases align to TRBD2. The CDR3 contains 15 residues. Germline CDR1 and CDR2: SGHTA and FQGNSA. J gave up 10 bases and V 4 bases, and 14 bases lay outside the gene matches. The CDR3: CASSSPGLVTGGQYF. DNA of the CDR3: TGTGCCAGCAGCTCACCGGGACTAGTCACGGGTGGCCAGTACTTC.

This clonotype was seen more than once but under ten times. V usage is TRBV5-6 and J usage is TRBJ2-5, with D possibly TRBD2 on 5 matching bases. The CDR3 has 15 residues. V dropped 1 base and J dropped 4 bases, with 14 bases sitting between them. Germline values: CDR1 SGHDT, CDR2 YYEEEE. As DNA, the CDR3 is TGTGCCAGCAGCTTGTTTCGGGGAGCGCGAGAGACCCAGTACTTC. Translation: CASSLFRGARETQYF. The full variable domain, in which reference TRBV5-6 and TRBJ2-5 provide the parts outside the CDR3, is DAGVTQSPTHLIKTRGQQVTLRCSPKSGHDTVSWYQQALGQGPQFIFQYYEEEERQRGNFPDRFSGHQFPNYSSELNVNALLLGDSALYLCASSLFRGARETQYFGPGTRLLVL.

This clonotype came up many times. The genes are TRBV2 and TRBJ1-5; D not resolved. The CDR3 totals 15 residues. Germline CDR1 SNHLY, CDR2 FYNNEI. V was cut by 7 bases and J by 0 bases, with 13 bases left in between. The CDR3 is CASMLRSGSNQPQHF. The CDR3 coding sequence is TGTGCCAGCATGTTGCGGTCGGGTAGCAATCAGCCCCAGCATTTT.

This clonotype was counted only a few times. The chain combines TRBV28 with TRBJ2-1, with 8 bases aligning to TRBD2. The V gene end was trimmed by 1 base and the J gene end by 7 bases; junction bases not matched to a gene: 9. Germline V lookup: CDR1 MDHEN, CDR2 SYDVKM. There are 16 residues in the CDR3. CDR3 coding DNA: TGTGCCAGCAGTTTATACCGGGAGGGCCTTAGGAATGAGCAGTTCTTC. It specifies CASSLYREGLRNEQFF.

This clonotype was counted ten times or more. The chain recombines TRBV12-3 or TRBV12-4 with TRBJ1-1; D not resolved. The germline V and J ends were trimmed by 3 bases and 4 bases, with 6 bases remaining between them. The CDR3 contains 12 residues. CDR3 sequence (DNA): TGTGCCAGCAGTTTCCGGGGCACTGAAGCTTTCTTT. This sequence encodes CASSFRGTEAFF.